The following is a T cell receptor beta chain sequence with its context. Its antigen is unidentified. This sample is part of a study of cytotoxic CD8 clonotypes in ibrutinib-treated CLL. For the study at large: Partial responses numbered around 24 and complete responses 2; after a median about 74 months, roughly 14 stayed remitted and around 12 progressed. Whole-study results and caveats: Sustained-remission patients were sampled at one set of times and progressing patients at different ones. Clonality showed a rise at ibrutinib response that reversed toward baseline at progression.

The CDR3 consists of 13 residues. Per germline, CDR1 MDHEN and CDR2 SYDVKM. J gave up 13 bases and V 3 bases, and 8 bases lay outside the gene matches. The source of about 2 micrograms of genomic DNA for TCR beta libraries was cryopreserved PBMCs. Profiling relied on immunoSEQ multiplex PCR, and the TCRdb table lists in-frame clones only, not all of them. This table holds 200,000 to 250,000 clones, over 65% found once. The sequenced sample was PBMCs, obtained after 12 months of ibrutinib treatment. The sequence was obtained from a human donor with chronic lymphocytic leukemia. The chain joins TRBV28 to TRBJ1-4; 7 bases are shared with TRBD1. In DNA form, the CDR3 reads TGTGCCAGCAGTTTGTCACAGGGGTTTGGACTGTTTTTT. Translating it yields CASSLSQGFGLFF. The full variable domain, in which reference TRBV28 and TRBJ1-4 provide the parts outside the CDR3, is DVKVTQSSRYLVKRTGEKVFLECVQDMDHENMFWYRQDPGLGLRLIYFSYDVKMKEKGDIPEGYSVSREKKERFSLILESASTNQTSMYLCASSLSQGFGLFFGSGTQLSVL.